This TCR beta chain emerged from a study of blood T cell repertoires in COVID-19. Across the whole study: Collection of acute and convalescent COVID-19 samples took place in the United States, Italy and Spain. PBMCs, B-cell-depleted T cells, or T cells provided the cDNA or gDNA that made up the material.

As originally analysed: Reference gene primers were amplified, and this amplification served to estimate nucleated cell counts. Profiled with immunoSEQ multiplex PCR; TCRdb holds only in-frame clones, not every one. That table is the source of V, J and clone size, and D and trimming were worked out from the DNA. The table shows 270,000 or so clones, with under 90% occurring only once. V dropped 6 bases and J dropped 8 bases, with 14 bases sitting between them. The germline V gene has CDR1 ENHRY and CDR2 SYGVKD. The CDR3 is made up of 13 amino acids. Sequencing input: peripheral blood. This sequence originates from a middle-aged woman who had recovered from COVID-19. This rearrangement joins TRBV10-3 to TRBJ2-1; D is unclear. Here the CDR3 reads CAIRTPTMDEQFF. CDR3 in DNA: TGTGCCATCAGGACCCCCACTATGGATGAGCAGTTCTTC.